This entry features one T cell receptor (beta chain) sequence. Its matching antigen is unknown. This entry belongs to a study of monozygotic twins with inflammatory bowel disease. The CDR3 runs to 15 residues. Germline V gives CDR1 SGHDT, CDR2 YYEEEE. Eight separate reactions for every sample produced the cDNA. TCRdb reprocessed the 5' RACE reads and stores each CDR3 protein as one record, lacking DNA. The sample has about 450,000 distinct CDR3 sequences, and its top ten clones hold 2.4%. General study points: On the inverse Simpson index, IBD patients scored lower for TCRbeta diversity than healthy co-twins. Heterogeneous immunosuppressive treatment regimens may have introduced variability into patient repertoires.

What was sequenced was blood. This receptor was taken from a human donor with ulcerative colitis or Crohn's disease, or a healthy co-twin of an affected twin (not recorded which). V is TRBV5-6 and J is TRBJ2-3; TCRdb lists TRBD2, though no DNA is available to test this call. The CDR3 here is CASSLRRGGWGTQYF.